Listed below are T cell receptor beta chains from one sample, sequenced in a study of beta chain features in type 1 diabetes. Clones were read by immunoSEQ multiplex PCR, and TCRdb kept only the in-frame ones, dropping some. The sample consists of about 150,000 clones, 10% to 15% of them appearing once. The source material was central memory CD4+ T cells from blood. The receptors stem from a man aged 18 to 29 with type 1 diabetes. Both conserved end residues are part of each CDR3. The order of the fields is CDR3 protein, CDR3 DNA, J gene, V gene, D gene, clone size. The D gene is left open where the match is weak. The size field is filled for only some rows; it gives once, few, many or a size class.

CDR3 protein: CAISPTAYYGYTF; CDR3 DNA: TGTGCCATCAGCCCGACAGCATACTATGGCTACACCTTC; J gene: TRBJ1-2; V gene: TRBV10-3; D gene: .; clone size: .
CDR3 protein: CASSLDGRDFEQFF; CDR3 DNA: TGTGCCAGCAGCTTGGACGGCAGGGACTTTGAGCAGTTCTTC; J gene: TRBJ2-1; V gene: TRBV5-4; D gene: .; clone size: few
CDR3 protein: CASSFRTGDGNTIYF; CDR3 DNA: TGTGCCAGCTCATTTAGGACAGGGGATGGAAACACCATATATTTT; J gene: TRBJ1-3; V gene: TRBV9; D gene: TRBD1; clone size: .
CDR3 protein: CASSSLPPDTQYF; CDR3 DNA: TGTGCCAGCAGTTCACTACCTCCGGATACGCAGTATTTT; J gene: TRBJ2-3; V gene: TRBV27; D gene: .; clone size: .
CDR3 protein: CAWTRDQGQPQHF; CDR3 DNA: TGTGCCTGGACCCGGGACCAGGGGCAGCCCCAGCATTTT; J gene: TRBJ1-5; V gene: TRBV30; D gene: .; clone size: once
CDR3 protein: CASSLRTDSHYGYTF; CDR3 DNA: TGTGCCAGCAGCCTCCGAACGGACAGCCACTATGGCTACACCTTC; J gene: TRBJ1-2; V gene: TRBV14; D gene: .; clone size: many
CDR3 protein: CASSLGTSSSYEQYF; CDR3 DNA: TGCGCCAGCAGCTTAGGGACATCGAGCTCCTACGAGCAGTACTTC; J gene: TRBJ2-7; V gene: TRBV5-1; D gene: .; clone size: .
CDR3 protein: CASRGTSGGRETQYF; CDR3 DNA: TGTGCCAGTAGAGGGACTAGCGGGGGCCGAGAGACCCAGTACTTC; J gene: TRBJ2-5; V gene: TRBV19; D gene: TRBD2; clone size: .
CDR3 protein: CASSPNTDRAEGYTF; CDR3 DNA: TGTGCCAGCAGCCCAAATACCGACAGGGCTGAGGGCTACACCTTC; J gene: TRBJ1-2; V gene: TRBV28; D gene: TRBD1; clone size: .
CDR3 protein: CASSLALEQYF; CDR3 DNA: TGTGCCAGCAGTTTGGCCCTCGAGCAGTACTTC; J gene: TRBJ2-7; V gene: TRBV28; D gene: .; clone size: few
CDR3 protein: CASSSSPSEAFF; CDR3 DNA: TGTGCCAGCAGTTCCTCTCCTAGTGAAGCTTTCTTT; J gene: TRBJ1-1; V gene: TRBV6-6; D gene: .; clone size: few
CDR3 protein: CSVEAPGGSSYEQYF; CDR3 DNA: TGCAGCGTTGAAGCTCCGGGGGGGTCCTCCTACGAGCAGTACTTC; J gene: TRBJ2-7; V gene: TRBV29-1; D gene: TRBD2; clone size: .
CDR3 protein: CASSDSYEQYF; CDR3 DNA: TGCGCCAGCAGTGACAGCTACGAGCAGTACTTC; J gene: TRBJ2-7; V gene: TRBV10-2; D gene: .; clone size: .
CDR3 protein: CAWYNPMGRKGRNYGYTF; CDR3 DNA: TGTGCCTGGTATAATCCCATGGGCAGGAAGGGTAGAAACTATGGCTACACCTTC; J gene: TRBJ1-2; V gene: TRBV30; D gene: .; clone size: .
CDR3 protein: CASLKEWSQPQHF; CDR3 DNA: TGTGCCAGTCTTAAGGAGTGGAGTCAGCCCCAGCATTTT; J gene: TRBJ1-5; V gene: TRBV2; D gene: .; clone size: .
CDR3 protein: CAISEPGDNSYEQYF; CDR3 DNA: TGTGCCATCAGTGAGCCGGGGGACAACTCCTACGAGCAGTACTTC; J gene: TRBJ2-7; V gene: TRBV10-3; D gene: .; clone size: .
CDR3 protein: CASSQVKSDRDRTGANVLTF; CDR3 DNA: TGCGCCAGCAGCCAAGTGAAGTCGGACAGAGACCGAACGGGGGCCAACGTCCTGACTTTC; J gene: TRBJ2-6; V gene: TRBV4-1; D gene: .; clone size: .
CDR3 protein: CASGRPMNTEAFF; CDR3 DNA: TGTGCCTCTGGACGGCCCATGAACACTGAAGCTTTCTTT; J gene: TRBJ1-1; V gene: TRBV30; D gene: .; clone size: few